This entry features one T cell receptor (beta chain) sequence. One end of the junction does not line up with germline, which may come from a read error. The data belong to a study of T cells after somatic rescue of genetic block. Germline V gene sequence: CDR1 SGHAT, CDR2 FQNNGV. The CDR3 totals 17 residues. The method was immunoSEQ multiplex PCR; TCRdb's version includes in-frame clones alone and lacks a portion of them. The data contain tens of thousands of clones, approximately 90% of them singletons. What was sequenced was peripheral blood mononuclear cells (PBMCs). The chain links TRBV11-2 to TRBJ2-5, with TRBD2 identical over 14 bases. This receptor was obtained from a man aged 30-40 years. The CDR3 sequence is CTSSGGTSGGGWETQYF. As DNA, the CDR3 is TGTACCAGCAGCGGAGGGACTAGCGGGGGCGGGTGGGAGACCCAGTACTTC. Filled out from reference TRBV11-2 and TRBJ2-5, the complete variable domain reads EAGVAQSPRYKIIEKRQSVAFWCNPISGHATLYWYQQILGQGPKLLIQFQNNGVVDDSQLPKDRFSAERLKGVDSTLKIQPAKLEDSAVYLCTSSGGTSGGGWETQYFGPGTRLLVL.